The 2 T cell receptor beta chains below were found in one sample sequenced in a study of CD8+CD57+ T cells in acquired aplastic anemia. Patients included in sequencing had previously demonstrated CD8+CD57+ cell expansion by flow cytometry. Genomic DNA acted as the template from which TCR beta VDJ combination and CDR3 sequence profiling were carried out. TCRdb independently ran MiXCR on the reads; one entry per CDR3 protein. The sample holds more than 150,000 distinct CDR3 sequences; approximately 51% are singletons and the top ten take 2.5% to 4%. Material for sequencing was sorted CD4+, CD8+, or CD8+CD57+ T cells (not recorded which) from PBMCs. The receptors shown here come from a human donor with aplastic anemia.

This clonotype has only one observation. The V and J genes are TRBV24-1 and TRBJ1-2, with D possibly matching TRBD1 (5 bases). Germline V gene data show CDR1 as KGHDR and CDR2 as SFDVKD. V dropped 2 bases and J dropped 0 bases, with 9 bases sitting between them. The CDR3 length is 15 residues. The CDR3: CATSDSSTANYGYTF. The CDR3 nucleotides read TGTGCCACCAGTGATTCATCGACAGCTAACTATGGCTACACCTTC.

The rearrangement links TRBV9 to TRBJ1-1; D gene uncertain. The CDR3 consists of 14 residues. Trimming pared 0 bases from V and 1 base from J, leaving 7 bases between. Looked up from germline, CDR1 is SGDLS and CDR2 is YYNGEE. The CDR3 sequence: CASSVGERNTEAFF. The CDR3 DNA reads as TGTGCCAGCAGCGTAGGGGAGAGGAACACTGAAGCTTTCTTT.